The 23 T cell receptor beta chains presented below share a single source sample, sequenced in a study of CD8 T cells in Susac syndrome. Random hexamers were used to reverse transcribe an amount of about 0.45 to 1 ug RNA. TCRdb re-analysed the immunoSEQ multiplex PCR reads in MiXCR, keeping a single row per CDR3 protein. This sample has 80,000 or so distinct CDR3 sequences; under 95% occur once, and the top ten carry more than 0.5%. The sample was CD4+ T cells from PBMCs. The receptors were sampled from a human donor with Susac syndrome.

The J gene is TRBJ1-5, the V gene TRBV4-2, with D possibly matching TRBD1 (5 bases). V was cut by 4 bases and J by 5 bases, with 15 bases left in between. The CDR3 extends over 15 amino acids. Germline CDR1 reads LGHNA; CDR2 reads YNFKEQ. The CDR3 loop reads CASSRGVQGDQPQHF. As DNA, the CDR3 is TGTGCCAGCAGCCGGGGGGTGCAGGGCGATCAGCCCCAGCATTTT.

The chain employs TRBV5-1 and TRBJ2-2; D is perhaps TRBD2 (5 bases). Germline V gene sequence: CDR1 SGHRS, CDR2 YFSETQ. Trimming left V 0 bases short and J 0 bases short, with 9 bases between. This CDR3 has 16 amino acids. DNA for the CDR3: TGCGCCAGCAGCTTGGTTCCCGGGGCGAACACCGGGGAGCTGTTTTTT. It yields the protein CASSLVPGANTGELFF.

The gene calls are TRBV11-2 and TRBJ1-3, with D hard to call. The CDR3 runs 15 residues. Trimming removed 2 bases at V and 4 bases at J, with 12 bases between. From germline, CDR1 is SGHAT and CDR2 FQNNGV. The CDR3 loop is CASSLHNLVGNTIYF. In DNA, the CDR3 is TGTGCCAGCAGCTTACATAATCTGGTGGGAAACACCATATATTTT.

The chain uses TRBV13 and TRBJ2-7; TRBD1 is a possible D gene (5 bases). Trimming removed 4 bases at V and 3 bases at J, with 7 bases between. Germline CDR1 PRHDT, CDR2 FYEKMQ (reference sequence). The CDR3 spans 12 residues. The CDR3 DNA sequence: TGTGCCAGCAGCTCCGACAGCTACGAGCAGTACTTC. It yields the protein CASSSDSYEQYF.

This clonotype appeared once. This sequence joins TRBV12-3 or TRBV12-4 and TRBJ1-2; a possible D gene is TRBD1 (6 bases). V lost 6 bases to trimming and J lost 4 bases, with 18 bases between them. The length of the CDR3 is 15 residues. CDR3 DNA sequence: TGTGCCAGCAGCCGTTTACAGGGAAGCTTCTATGGCTACACCTTC. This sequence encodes CASSRLQGSFYGYTF.

The CDR3 bases are TGCAGTGTCACCCCCCCCTATGAGCAGTTCTTC. Its protein is CSVTPPYEQFF. The chain uses TRBV20-1 and TRBJ2-1; D ambiguous. The V and J ends lost 7 bases and 8 bases respectively, with 12 bases between them. The germline gives CDR1 DFQATT, CDR2 SNEGSKA (reference sequence). The CDR3 has 11 amino acids.

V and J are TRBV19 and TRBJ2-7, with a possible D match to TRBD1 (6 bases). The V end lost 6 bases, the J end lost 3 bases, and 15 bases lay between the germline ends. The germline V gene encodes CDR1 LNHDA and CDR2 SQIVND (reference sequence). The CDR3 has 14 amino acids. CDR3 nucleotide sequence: TGTGCCAGTAGCACACAGGGTAGGGTCTACGAGCAGTACTTC. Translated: CASSTQGRVYEQYF.

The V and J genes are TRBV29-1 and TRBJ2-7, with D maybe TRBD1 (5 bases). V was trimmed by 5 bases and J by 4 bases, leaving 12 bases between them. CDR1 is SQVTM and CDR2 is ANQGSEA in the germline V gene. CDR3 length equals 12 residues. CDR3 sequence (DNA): TGCAGCGTTAAACAGGACCTTTACGAGCAGTACTTC. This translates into CSVKQDLYEQYF.

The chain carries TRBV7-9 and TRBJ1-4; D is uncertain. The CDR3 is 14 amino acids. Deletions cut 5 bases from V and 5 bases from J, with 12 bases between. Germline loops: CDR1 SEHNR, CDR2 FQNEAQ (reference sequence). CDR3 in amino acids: CASSRLGRNEKLFF. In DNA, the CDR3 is TGTGCCAGCAGCCGTTTAGGACGGAATGAAAAACTGTTTTTT.

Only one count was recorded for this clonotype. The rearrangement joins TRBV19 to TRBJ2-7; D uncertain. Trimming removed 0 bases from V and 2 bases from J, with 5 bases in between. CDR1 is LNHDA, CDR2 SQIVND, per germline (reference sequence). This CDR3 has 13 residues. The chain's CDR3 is CASSIEDAYEQYF. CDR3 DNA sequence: TGTGCCAGTAGTATAGAGGACGCCTACGAGCAGTACTTC.

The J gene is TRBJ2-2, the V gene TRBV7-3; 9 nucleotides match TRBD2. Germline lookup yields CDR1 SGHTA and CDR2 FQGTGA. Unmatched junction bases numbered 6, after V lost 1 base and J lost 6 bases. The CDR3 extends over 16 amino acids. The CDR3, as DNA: TGTGCCAGCAGCTTAATCGGCGGGAGGGCCGCCGGGGAGCTGTTTTTT. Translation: CASSLIGGRAAGELFF.

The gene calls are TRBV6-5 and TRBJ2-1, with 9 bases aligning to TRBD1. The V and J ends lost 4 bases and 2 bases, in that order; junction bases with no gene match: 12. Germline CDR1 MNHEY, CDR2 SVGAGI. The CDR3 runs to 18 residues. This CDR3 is CASSFGQGPLTAYNEQFF. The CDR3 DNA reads TGTGCCAGCAGTTTCGGACAGGGGCCCTTGACGGCCTACAATGAGCAGTTCTTC.

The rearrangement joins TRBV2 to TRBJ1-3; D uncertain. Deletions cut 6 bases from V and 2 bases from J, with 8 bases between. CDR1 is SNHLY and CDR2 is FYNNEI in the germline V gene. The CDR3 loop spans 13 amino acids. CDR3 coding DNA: TGTGCCAGCAGAAGAGTAACTGGAAACACCATATATTTT. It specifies CASRRVTGNTIYF.

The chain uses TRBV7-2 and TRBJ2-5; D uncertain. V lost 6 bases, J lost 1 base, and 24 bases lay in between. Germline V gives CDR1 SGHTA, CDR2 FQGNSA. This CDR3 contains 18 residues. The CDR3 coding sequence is TGTGCCAGCAGTAGAACGGGTAACAGAATCCTTATCCAAGAGACCCAGTACTTC. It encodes CASSRTGNRILIQETQYF.

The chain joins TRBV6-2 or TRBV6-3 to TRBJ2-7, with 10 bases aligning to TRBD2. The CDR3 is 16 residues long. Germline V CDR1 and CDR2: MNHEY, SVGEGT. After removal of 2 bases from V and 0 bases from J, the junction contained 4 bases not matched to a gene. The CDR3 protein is CASSYVPSGSSYEQYF. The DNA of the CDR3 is TGTGCCAGCAGTTACGTGCCTAGCGGGAGCTCCTACGAGCAGTACTTC.

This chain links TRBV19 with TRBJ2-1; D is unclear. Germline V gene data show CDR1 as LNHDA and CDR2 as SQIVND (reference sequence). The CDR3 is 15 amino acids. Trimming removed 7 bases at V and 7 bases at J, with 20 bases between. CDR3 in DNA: TGTGCCAGTACTTACTCGGTCCAAGTTAGGAATGAGCAGTTCTTC. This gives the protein CASTYSVQVRNEQFF.

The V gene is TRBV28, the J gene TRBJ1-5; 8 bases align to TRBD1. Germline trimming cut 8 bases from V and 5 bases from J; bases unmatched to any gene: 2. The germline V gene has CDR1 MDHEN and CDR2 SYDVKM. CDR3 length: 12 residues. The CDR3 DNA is TGTGCCAGCGGGACAGGCTATCAGCCCCAGCATTTT. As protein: CASGTGYQPQHF.

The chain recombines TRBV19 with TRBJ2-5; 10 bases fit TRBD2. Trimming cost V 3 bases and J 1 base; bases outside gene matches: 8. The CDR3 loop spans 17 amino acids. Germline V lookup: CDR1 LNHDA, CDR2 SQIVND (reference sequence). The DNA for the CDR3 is TGTGCCAGTAGTATGATTGGCGGACTAGCGGTCCAAGAGACCCAGTACTTC. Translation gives CASSMIGGLAVQETQYF. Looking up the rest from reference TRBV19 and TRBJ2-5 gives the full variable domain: DGGITQSPKYLFRKEGQNVTLSCEQNLNHDAMYWYRQDPGQGLRLIYYSQIVNDFQKGDIAEGYSVSREKKESFPLTVTSAQKNPTAFYLCASSMIGGLAVQETQYFGPGTRLLVL.

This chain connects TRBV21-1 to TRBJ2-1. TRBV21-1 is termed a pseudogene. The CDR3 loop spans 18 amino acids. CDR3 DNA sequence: TGTGCCAGCAGCTCGATGGGTCCGACCGAGATCTCCGACAATGAGCAGTTCTTC. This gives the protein CASSSMGPTEISDNEQFF.

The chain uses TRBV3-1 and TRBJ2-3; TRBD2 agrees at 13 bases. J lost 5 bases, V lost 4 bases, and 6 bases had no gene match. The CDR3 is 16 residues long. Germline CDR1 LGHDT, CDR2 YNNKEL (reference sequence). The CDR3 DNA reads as TGTGCCAGCAGCCCCCGGGGACTAGCGGGGAAAGATACGCAGTATTTT. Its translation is CASSPRGLAGKDTQYF.

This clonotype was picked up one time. The CDR3 spells CSADRTGGNTEAFF. CDR3 DNA: TGCAGCGCTGATCGGACAGGGGGGAACACTGAAGCTTTCTTT. The chain is built from TRBV29-1 and TRBJ1-1, with 10 bases aligning to TRBD1. The V gene end was trimmed by 7 bases and the J gene end by 1 base; junction bases not matched to a gene: 6. Looked up from germline, CDR1 is SQVTM and CDR2 is ANQGSEA. The CDR3 has 14 residues. Supplemented by reference TRBV29-1 and TRBJ1-1, the full variable domain reads SAVISQKPSRDICQRGTSLTIQCQVDSQVTMMFWYRQQPGQSLTLIATANQGSEATYESGFVIDKFPISRPNLTFSTLTVSNMSPEDSSIYLCSADRTGGNTEAFFGQGTRLTVV.

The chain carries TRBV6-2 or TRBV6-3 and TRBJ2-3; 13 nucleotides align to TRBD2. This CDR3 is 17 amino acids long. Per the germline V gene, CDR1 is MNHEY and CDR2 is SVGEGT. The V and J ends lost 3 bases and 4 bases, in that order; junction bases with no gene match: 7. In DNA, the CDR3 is TGTGCCAGCAGTTATTCTCGGACTAGCGGGAGAGCAGATACGCAGTATTTT. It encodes CASSYSRTSGRADTQYF.

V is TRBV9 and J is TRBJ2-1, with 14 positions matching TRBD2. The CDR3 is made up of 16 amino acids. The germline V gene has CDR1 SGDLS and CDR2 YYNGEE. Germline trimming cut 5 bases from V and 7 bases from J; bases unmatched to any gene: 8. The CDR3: CASRPKGTSGSNEQFF. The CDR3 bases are TGTGCCAGCAGGCCAAAAGGGACTAGCGGGAGTAATGAGCAGTTCTTC.